The sequence of this T cell receptor (delta chain) was determined in a study of gammadelta T cells in human blood. By proportion, this clone is hyperexpanded. This specimen includes other DNA sequences encoding the same CDR3. Trimming removed 0 bases from V and 0 bases from J; junction bases left unmatched: 31. Germline CDR1 and CDR2: TSWWSYY and QGS. This CDR3 contains 27 residues. TCRdb redid clone calling on the RT-PCR reads using CATT. Among around 420 delta-chain clones listed, around a sixth were seen once. The V call is TRDV1, the J call TRDJ1, with TRDD3 matching 13 bases. This TCR was recovered from a human donor. Sequences were obtained from non-Vgamma9Vdelta2 gamma-delta T cells from adult blood. The CDR3 reads CALGELVWGGPMGNWGIRLPYTDKLIF. The CDR3 region has the DNA TGTGCTCTTGGGGAACTAGTGTGGGGAGGTCCTATGGGAAACTGGGGGATACGCCTTCCGTACACCGATAAACTCATCTTT.